The present T cell receptor (beta chain) was sequenced within a study of identifying expanded T cells in peripheral blood. The CDR3 contains 18 residues. Germline CDR1 reads SGHVS; CDR2 reads FQNEAQ. V was cut by 5 bases and J by 2 bases, with 22 bases left in between. Some clones are missing from TCRdb's copy, which holds only in-frame ones; the method was immunoSEQ multiplex PCR. The sample has some 90,000 clones; approximately 90% are singletons. V usage is TRBV7-8 and J usage is TRBJ1-5; D unclear. The sequencing sample was made of blood. This TCR derives from a person aged 18-69 years in good health. CDR3 in amino acids: CASSPYSATYVGNQPQHF. The CDR3 DNA is TGTGCCAGCAGCCCTTACTCCGCGACGTACGTTGGCAATCAGCCCCAGCATTTT.